Each of the 8 T cell receptor beta chains below was sequenced from the same sample in a study of blood T cell repertoires in COVID-19. The table came from immunoSEQ multiplex PCR; TCRdb's copy has only in-frame clones and leaves some out. Of about 180,000 clones detected, over 80% appear once; the ten largest clones hold roughly 2.9%. Input material: peripheral blood. These receptors all stem from a woman aged 60-75 years with acute or convalescent COVID-19.

The chain recombines TRBV7-9 with TRBJ1-5; D gene unclear. The germline CDR1 and CDR2 sequences are SEHNR and FQNEAQ (reference sequence). The CDR3 spans 13 residues. V was clipped by 5 bases and J by 6 bases, with 11 bases between them. CDR3 loop: CASSPAQFQPQHF. DNA of the CDR3: TGTGCCAGCAGCCCCGCACAGTTTCAGCCCCAGCATTTT.

Turning to this clone: This specimen includes other DNA sequences encoding the same CDR3. The rearrangement joins TRBV28 to TRBJ2-5, with TRBD1 matching over 8 bases. After removal of 2 bases from V and 2 bases from J, the junction contained 4 bases not matched to a gene. The CDR3 is 15 residues long. CDR1 MDHEN and CDR2 SYDVKM come from the germline V gene. The CDR3 reads CASSLGGQGQETQYF. The CDR3, as DNA: TGTGCCAGCAGTTTAGGCGGACAGGGACAAGAGACCCAGTACTTC.

The count of this clone is one. This chain connects TRBV9 to TRBJ1-2, with 10 bases identical to TRBD1. Germline assignment: CDR1 SGDLS and CDR2 YYNGEE. This CDR3 is built from 17 residues. With V trimmed by 3 bases and J by 0 bases, 8 bases remained unmatched. CDR3 in amino acids: CASSGGDRGRANYGYTF. The CDR3 nucleotides are TGTGCCAGCAGCGGCGGGGACAGGGGCAGGGCTAACTATGGCTACACCTTC.

CDR3 DNA sequence: TGTGCCAGCAATAATGGCGGGGGTACAGATACGCAGTATTTT. Translating it yields CASNNGGGTDTQYF. J is TRBJ2-3 and V is TRBV7-3; TRBD2 matches at 7 bases. CDR1 is SGHTA, CDR2 FQGTGA, per germline. CDR3 length: 14 amino acids. Trimming took 7 bases from V and 3 from J; bases not matched to a gene: 7.

The chain has TRBV24-1 and TRBJ2-5; D remains unclear. V was trimmed by 3 bases and J by 2 bases, leaving 3 bases between them. Germline CDR1 is KGHDR and CDR2 is SFDVKD. The length of the CDR3 is 12 residues. The CDR3 reads CATSDLQETQYF. Written as DNA, the CDR3 is TGTGCCACCAGTGATCTTCAAGAGACCCAGTACTTC.

A single count supports this clone. CDR3 residues: CASSLSGGKINEQFF. Here the CDR3 DNA reads TGTGCCAGCAGCTTATCCGGGGGAAAGATCAATGAGCAGTTCTTC. The chain links TRBV7-9 to TRBJ2-1; weak D call: TRBD2 (6 bases). The CDR3 has 15 amino acids. The V and J ends lost 2 bases and 6 bases respectively, with 14 bases between them. Germline V CDR1 and CDR2: SEHNR, FQNEAQ (reference sequence).

The chain employs TRBV5-1 and TRBJ1-1, with D possibly being TRBD1 (6 bases). CDR1 and CDR2 (germline): SGHRS, YFSETQ. The CDR3 is 16 amino acids. V gave up 4 bases and J gave up 7 bases, with 23 bases separating them. CDR3 sequence: CASSNTPGQALNEAFF. Here the CDR3 DNA reads TGCGCCAGCAGCAATACACCGGGACAAGCACTCAATGAAGCTTTCTTT.

The chain employs TRBV19 and TRBJ1-2, with TRBD1 identical over 12 bases. CDR3 length: 14 amino acids. V was clipped by 6 bases and J by 6 bases; unmatched bases: 5. CDR1 and CDR2 (germline): LNHDA, SQIVND (reference sequence). The CDR3 DNA reads TGTGCCAGTAGCCGGGACAGGGGGCGCGATGGCTACACCTTC. Translated: CASSRDRGRDGYTF.